This is a list of T cell receptor beta chains from one sample in a study of radiotherapy plus CTLA-4 blockade in lung cancer. Here immunoSEQ multiplex PCR was the method, and the copy in TCRdb shows in-frame clones only, minus some. This sample has more than 55,000 clones, with 65% to 80% found just once. The sequences come from peripheral blood, collected from a patient treated with radiotherapy plus ipilimumab. Every receptor here comes from a human donor with non-small cell lung cancer who had a complete response to radiotherapy plus ipilimumab. CDR3s include the opening cysteine and the closing phenylalanine or tryptophan. A D gene is named only where the DNA matches it firmly.

TRBV6-1	.	TRBJ2-2	CASTGLLSTGELFF
TRBV16	TRBD1	TRBJ1-5	CASSHSGQGNQPQHF
TRBV27	.	TRBJ1-5	CASSPQDSPNQPQHF
TRBV7-2	TRBD2	TRBJ2-7	CASSPSQAGGRHEQYF
TRBV16	TRBD2	TRBJ2-7	CASSQQRGAYEQYF
TRBV2	.	TRBJ1-1	CASRTLQGSTEAFF
TRBV30	.	TRBJ1-2	CAWMRRNYGYTF
TRBV18	.	TRBJ2-3	CASSSSGQPTDTQYF
TRBV11-3	.	TRBJ1-1	CASSLPGNTEAFF
TRBV5-1	TRBD2	TRBJ2-3	CASSSRTSGLPTDTQYF
TRBV2	TRBD1	TRBJ1-5	CASRLQGNQPQHF
TRBV25-1	.	TRBJ1-2	CASSGVPFGYTF
TRBV14	TRBD2	TRBJ2-3	CASSQVGGSTDTQYF
TRBV28	TRBD1	TRBJ1-5	CASSLGQADQPQHF
TRBV30	.	TRBJ1-5	CAWRPTTAFGQPQHF
TRBV10-2	TRBD2	TRBJ2-2	CASSPGLAGGTGELFF
TRBV19	.	TRBJ2-5	CASSAGQGGETQYF
TRBV9	.	TRBJ2-5	CASSGGVGGQETQYF
TRBV7-2	TRBD2	TRBJ2-2	CASSLGLAGGPNTGELFF
TRBV19	.	TRBJ2-3	CASSMGRLGFERTSTDTQYF
TRBV19	.	TRBJ1-6	CASSIGGDNSPLHF
TRBV10-2	.	TRBJ2-5	CASSAISQGSRETQYF
TRBV11-2	.	TRBJ1-2	CASSLARLSGYTF
TRBV4-1	.	TRBJ1-5	CASDRARPQHF
TRBV6-1	.	TRBJ1-5	CASSGYRVRDQPQHF
TRBV7-9	TRBD1	TRBJ1-3	CASRPQGAGNTIYF
TRBV7-9	.	TRBJ1-1	CASSLGQLNTEAFF
TRBV2	TRBD2	TRBJ2-2	CASSRTGRVDTGELFF
TRBV6-6	.	TRBJ2-5	CASSYSRGLGETQYF
TRBV29-1	.	TRBJ1-1	CSAQLNTEAFF
TRBV27	.	TRBJ2-5	CASSKSKIKPETQYF